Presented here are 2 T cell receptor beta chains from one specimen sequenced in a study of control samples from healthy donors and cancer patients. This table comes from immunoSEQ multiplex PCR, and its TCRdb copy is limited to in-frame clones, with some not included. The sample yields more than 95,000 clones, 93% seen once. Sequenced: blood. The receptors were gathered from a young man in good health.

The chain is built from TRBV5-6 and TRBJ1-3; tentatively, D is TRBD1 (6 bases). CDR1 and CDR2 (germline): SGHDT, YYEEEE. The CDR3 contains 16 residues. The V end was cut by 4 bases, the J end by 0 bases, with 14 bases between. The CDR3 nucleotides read TGTGCCAGCAGCGAAGACCCAGGGGCCTCTGGAAACACCATATATTTT. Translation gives CASSEDPGASGNTIYF.

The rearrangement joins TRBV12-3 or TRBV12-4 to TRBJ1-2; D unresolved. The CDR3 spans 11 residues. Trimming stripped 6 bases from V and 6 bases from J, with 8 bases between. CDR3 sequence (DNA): TGTGCCAGCAGGGGAGTTGATGGCTACACCTTC. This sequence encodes CASRGVDGYTF.